This TCR beta chain appears in the sequencing data of a study of T cells in Graves' hyperthyroidism and ophthalmopathy. Study in general: Pretreatment peripheral blood was obtained at initial diagnosis.

Regions amplified from RNA transcripts were the TCR beta CDR3 regions. HTBI primers were employed in a first-round RT-PCR of the TCR CDR3. TCRdb re-called the multiplex PCR reads with MiXCR, one entry per CDR3 protein. The sample lists fewer than 350,000 distinct CDR3 sequences, approximately 12% occurring once. The germline gives CDR1 SEHNR, CDR2 FQNEAQ (reference sequence). CDR3 size: 14 residues. J was trimmed by 0 bases and V by 8 bases; bases with no gene match: 3. This clonotype occurred many times. Source material: blood. V and J are TRBV7-9 and TRBJ2-1, with TRBD1 matching 8 bases. This TCR was recovered from a woman in her 30s with Graves' hyperthyroidism that later progressed to Graves' ophthalmopathy. This chain's CDR3 is CASGQGRSYNEQFF. The CDR3 region has the DNA TGTGCCAGCGGACAGGGTCGCTCCTACAATGAGCAGTTCTTC.